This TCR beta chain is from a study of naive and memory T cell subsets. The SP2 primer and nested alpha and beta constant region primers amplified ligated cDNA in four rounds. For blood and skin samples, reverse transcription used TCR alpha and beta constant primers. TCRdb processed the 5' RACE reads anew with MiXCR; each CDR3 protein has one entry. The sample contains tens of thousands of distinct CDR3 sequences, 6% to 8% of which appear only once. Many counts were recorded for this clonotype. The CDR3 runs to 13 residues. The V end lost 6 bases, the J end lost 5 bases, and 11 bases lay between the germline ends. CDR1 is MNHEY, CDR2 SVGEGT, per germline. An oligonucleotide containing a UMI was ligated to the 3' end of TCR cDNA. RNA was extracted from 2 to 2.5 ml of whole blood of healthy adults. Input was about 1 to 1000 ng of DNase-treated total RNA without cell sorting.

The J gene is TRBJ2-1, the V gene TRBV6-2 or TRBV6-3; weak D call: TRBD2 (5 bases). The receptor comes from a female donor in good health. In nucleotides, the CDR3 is TGTGCCAGCAGCTCCGGGGTCGACAATGAGCAGTTCTTC. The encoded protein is CASSSGVDNEQFF.